This T cell receptor beta chain was sequenced in a study of T cell responses to AZD1222 COVID-19 vaccine. The ends lost 6 bases at V and 5 bases at J; junction bases unmatched: 6. Germline CDR1 reads MDHEN; CDR2 reads SYDVKM. The CDR3 sequence is 13 residues long. This table comes from immunoSEQ multiplex PCR, and its TCRdb copy is limited to in-frame clones, with some not included. This sample has about 83,000 clones, with around 89% found just once. This chain joins TRBV28 and TRBJ2-7; 8 bases fit TRBD1. The sample consisted of peripheral blood, taken on day 0 of MenACWY control vaccination. The source is an adult in good health. CDR3 sequence reads: CASRNGQGNEQYF. The CDR3 DNA reads as TGTGCCAGCAGAAACGGACAGGGCAACGAGCAGTACTTC.